This entry lists 13 T cell receptor beta chains sequenced from one sample in a study of T cell responses to AZD1222 COVID-19 vaccine. The data were produced by immunoSEQ multiplex PCR, yet TCRdb's version contains in-frame clones alone and is incomplete. The sample carries 90,000 to 100,000 clones, roughly 90% recorded once. The sample in question was peripheral blood, obtained on day 0 of AZD1222 vaccination. The receptors derive from an adult in good health.

The gene calls are TRBV5-1 and TRBJ2-3; TRBD2 aligns across 7 bases. This CDR3 contains 16 residues. Germline-derived CDR1 and CDR2 are SGHRS and YFSETQ. The junction had 10 bases not matched to a gene; V was cut back by 4 bases and J by 2 bases. The CDR3: CASSLGASGLTDTQYF. In DNA, the CDR3 is TGCGCCAGCAGCCTTGGTGCTAGCGGCCTCACAGATACGCAGTATTTT.

CDR3 in DNA: TGTGCCAGCAGTTTTCGCAGGTGGGGCTACACCTTC. Translating gives CASSFRRWGYTF. V is TRBV12-3 or TRBV12-4 and J is TRBJ1-2; the D is unclear. V lost 3 bases to trimming and J lost 8 bases, with 10 bases between them. This CDR3 is 12 amino acids long.

The gene calls are TRBV2 and TRBJ2-5, with D hard to call. V was trimmed by 7 bases and J by 5 bases, leaving 8 bases between them. The CDR3 contains 11 residues. Per the germline V gene, CDR1 is SNHLY and CDR2 is FYNNEI. The CDR3 coding sequence is TGTGCCAGCACCAGAAGGGAGACCCAGTACTTC. It specifies CASTRRETQYF.

This clone was counted once. The CDR3 sequence is CASSQWGIGNTIYF. In DNA, the CDR3 is TGCGCCAGCAGCCAATGGGGAATTGGAAACACCATATATTTT. The V and J genes are TRBV4-1 and TRBJ1-3; D gene uncertain. The V end lost 2 bases, the J end lost 3 bases, and 8 bases lay between the germline ends. Germline V CDR1 and CDR2: MGHRA, YSYEKL. This CDR3 comprises 14 residues.

The V and J genes are TRBV6-5 and TRBJ1-1, with 11 positions matching TRBD1. Germline V gene lookup returns CDR1 MNHEY and CDR2 SVGAGI. The CDR3 extends over 14 amino acids. V lost 4 bases, J lost 10 bases, and 8 bases stayed unmatched. The CDR3 nucleotides are TGTGCCAGCAGTTCGGCGGGACAGGGGGTCCCAGCTTTCTTT. Residues: CASSSAGQGVPAFF.

V usage is TRBV18 and J usage is TRBJ2-1, with D possibly called TRBD1 or TRBD2 (5 bases each). The CDR3 runs 15 residues. Looked up from germline, CDR1 is KGHSH and CDR2 is LQKENI. The V and J ends lost 0 bases and 5 bases respectively, with 11 bases between them. In DNA, the CDR3 is TGTGCCAGCTCACCACCAGAGGGACGCAACAATGAGCAGTTCTTC. It yields the protein CASSPPEGRNNEQFF. The full variable domain, rest sourced from reference TRBV18 and TRBJ2-1, is NAGVMQNPRHLVRRRGQEARLRCSPMKGHSHVYWYRQLPEEGLKFMVYLQKENIIDESGMPKERFSAEFPKEGPSILRIQQVVRGDSAAYFCASSPPEGRNNEQFFGPGTRLTVL.

The CDR3 DNA follows: TGTGCCAGCAGGGGGCCCACTGAAGCTTTCTTT. Translating gives CASRGPTEAFF. The V and J genes are TRBV7-9 and TRBJ1-1; TRBD1 might be the D (5 bases). This CDR3 is built from 11 residues. The germline V gene encodes CDR1 SEHNR and CDR2 FQNEAQ (reference sequence). The V and J ends lost 6 bases and 4 bases respectively, with 6 bases between them.

The rearrangement links TRBV7-9 to TRBJ2-7; 8 bases match TRBD1. Trimming removed 5 bases from V and 3 bases from J; junction bases left unmatched: 3. This CDR3 region has 13 residues. CDR1 and CDR2 (germline): SEHNR, FQNEAQ (reference sequence). CDR3 sequence: CASSQQGVYEQYF. For the CDR3, the DNA is TGTGCCAGCAGCCAACAGGGGGTCTACGAGCAGTACTTC. The full variable domain, in which reference TRBV7-9 and TRBJ2-7 provide the parts outside the CDR3, is DTGVSQNPRHKITKRGQNVTFRCDPISEHNRLYWYRQTLGQGPEFLTYFQNEAQLEKSRLLSDRFSAERPKGSFSTLEIQRTEQGDSAMYLCASSQQGVYEQYFGPGTRLTVT.

This chain uses TRBV29-1 with TRBJ1-1; no clear D. CDR1 is SQVTM, CDR2 ANQGSEA, per germline. Trimming pared 4 bases from V and 1 base from J, leaving 7 bases between. The CDR3 loop spans 12 amino acids. Here the CDR3 DNA reads TGCAGCGTTGGGCAGAGGAACACTGAAGCTTTCTTT. This gives the protein CSVGQRNTEAFF.

The count of this clone is one. The V gene is TRBV15, the J gene TRBJ2-3; D is unclear. V lost 11 bases and J 0 bases, leaving 12 bases between the germline ends. Germline values: CDR1 LNHNV, CDR2 YYDKDF (reference sequence). This CDR3 contains 13 residues. CDR3 loop: CAVSRGSTDTQYF. DNA for the CDR3: TGTGCCGTTTCCCGCGGAAGCACAGATACGCAGTATTTT.

This chain connects TRBV2 to TRBJ2-1, with 7 bases fitting TRBD2. Germline CDR1 is SNHLY and CDR2 is FYNNEI. The CDR3 runs 14 residues. Trimming removed 3 bases from V and 5 bases from J; junction bases left unmatched: 4. In DNA form, the CDR3 reads TGTGCCAGCAGTGATGGTCTAGCGGACAATGAGCAGTTCTTC. Translation: CASSDGLADNEQFF.

The J gene is TRBJ2-5, the V gene TRBV4-1, with D possibly TRBD1 on 6 matching bases. This CDR3 spans 14 amino acids. The ends were cut back, 1 base at V and 3 bases at J, with 9 bases in the middle. CDR1 and CDR2 from the germline V gene are MGHRA and YSYEKL. Written as DNA, the CDR3 is TGCGCCAGCAGCCAAGTACAGGGAAAAGAGACCCAGTACTTC. Translating gives CASSQVQGKETQYF.

The gene calls are TRBV7-2 and TRBJ2-4; a possible D gene is TRBD1 (5 bases). This CDR3 is 15 amino acids long. The ends were cut back, 1 base at V and 4 bases at J, with 11 bases in the middle. The germline gives CDR1 SGHTA, CDR2 FQGNSA. This CDR3 reads CASSLGGQSKNIQYF. As DNA, the CDR3 is TGTGCCAGCAGCTTAGGGGGCCAGAGTAAAAACATTCAGTACTTC.